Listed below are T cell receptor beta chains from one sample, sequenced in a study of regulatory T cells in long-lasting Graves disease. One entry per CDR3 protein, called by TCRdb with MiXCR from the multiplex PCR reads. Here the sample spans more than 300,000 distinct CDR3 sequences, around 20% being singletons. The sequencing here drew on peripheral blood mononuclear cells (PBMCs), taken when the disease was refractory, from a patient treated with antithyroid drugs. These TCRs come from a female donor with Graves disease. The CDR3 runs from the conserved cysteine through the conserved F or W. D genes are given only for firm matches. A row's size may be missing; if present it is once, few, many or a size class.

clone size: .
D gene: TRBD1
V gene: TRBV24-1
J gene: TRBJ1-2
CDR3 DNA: TGTGCCACCAGTGACCCGACAGGGGGCGCATATGGCTACACCTTC
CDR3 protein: CATSDPTGGAYGYTF

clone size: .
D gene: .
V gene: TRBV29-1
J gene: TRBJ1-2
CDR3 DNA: TGCAGCGTTGACAAGGTCAATTCGGGTGGCTACACCTTC
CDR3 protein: CSVDKVNSGGYTF

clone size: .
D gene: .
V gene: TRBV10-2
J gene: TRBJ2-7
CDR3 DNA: TGCGCCAGCAGCGAGAAAAGGGTACACGAGCAGTACTTC
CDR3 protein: CASSEKRVHEQYF

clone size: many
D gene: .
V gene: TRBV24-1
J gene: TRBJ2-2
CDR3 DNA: TGTGCCACCTCACCATCCGATGGAGGGACCGGGGAGCTGTTTTTT
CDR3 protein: CATSPSDGGTGELFF

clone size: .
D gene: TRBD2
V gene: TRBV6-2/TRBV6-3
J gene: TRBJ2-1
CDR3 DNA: TGTGCCAGCAAGCAGGGGACTAGTGGTGAGCAGTTCTTC
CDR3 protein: CASKQGTSGEQFF

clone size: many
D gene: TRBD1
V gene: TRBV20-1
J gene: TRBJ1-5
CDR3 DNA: TGCAGTGCTAGGGAATCAGGACAGGGATCGATTCGCAATCAGCCCCAGCATTTT
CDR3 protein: CSARESGQGSIRNQPQHF

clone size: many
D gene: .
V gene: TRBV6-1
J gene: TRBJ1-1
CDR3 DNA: TGTGCCAGCAGTGCCTTATCCCGGAGCACTGAAGCTTTCTTT
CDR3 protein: CASSALSRSTEAFF

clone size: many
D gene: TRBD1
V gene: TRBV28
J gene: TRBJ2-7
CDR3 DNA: TGTGCCAGCAGTCTTATGGGGGGACAGGGTCTGGTCGAGCAGTACTTC
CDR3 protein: CASSLMGGQGLVEQYF

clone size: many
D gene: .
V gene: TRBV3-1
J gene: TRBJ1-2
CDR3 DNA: TGTGCCAGCAGCCAGAGACATGAAGACGTGGTCTATGGCTACACCTTC
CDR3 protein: CASSQRHEDVVYGYTF

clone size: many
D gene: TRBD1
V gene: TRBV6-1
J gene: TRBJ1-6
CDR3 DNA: TGTGCCAGCAGAAGCTCCGGGACAGGAGGGTCACCCCTCCACTTT
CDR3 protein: CASRSSGTGGSPLHF

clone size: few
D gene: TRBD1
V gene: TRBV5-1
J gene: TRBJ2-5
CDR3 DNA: TGCGCCAGCAGCTGGGGGACAGGGGAAGAGACCCAGTACTTC
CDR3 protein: CASSWGTGEETQYF

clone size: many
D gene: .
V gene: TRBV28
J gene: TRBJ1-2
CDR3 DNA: TGTGCCAGCTCCGTTGGGGCGTATGGCTACACCTTC
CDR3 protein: CASSVGAYGYTF

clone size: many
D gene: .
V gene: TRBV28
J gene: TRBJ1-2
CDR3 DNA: TGTGCCAGCAACTTAAGGTCAGGGTTGTATGATACAAACTATGGCTACACCTTC
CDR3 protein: CASNLRSGLYDTNYGYTF

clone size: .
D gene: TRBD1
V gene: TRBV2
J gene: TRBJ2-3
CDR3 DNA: TGTGCCAGCGAGGGACAGAACACAGATACGCAGTATTTT
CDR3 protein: CASEGQNTDTQYF

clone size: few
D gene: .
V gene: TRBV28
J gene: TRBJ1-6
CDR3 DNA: TGTGCCAGCACGCCCGGACAGCTCTCTTGGAATTCACCCCTCCACTTT
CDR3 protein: CASTPGQLSWNSPLHF

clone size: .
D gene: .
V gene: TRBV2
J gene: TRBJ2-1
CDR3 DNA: TGTGCCAGCTCTCCGGGGGGCAAAAACAATGAGCAGTTCTTC
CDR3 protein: CASSPGGKNNEQFF

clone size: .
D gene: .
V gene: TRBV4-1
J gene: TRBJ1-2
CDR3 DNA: TGCGCCAGCAGCCCCTTAGCGGGGGATCGCTATGGCTACACCTTC
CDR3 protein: CASSPLAGDRYGYTF

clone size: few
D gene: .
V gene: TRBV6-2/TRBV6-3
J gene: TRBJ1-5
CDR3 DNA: TGTGCCAGCCGCGGGAGGCCTGCTAAGGAGCCCCAGCATTTT
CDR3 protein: CASRGRPAKEPQHF

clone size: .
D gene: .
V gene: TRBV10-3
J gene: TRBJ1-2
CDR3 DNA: TGTGCCATCGACGGGGGGGATAGTAGCTACACCTTC
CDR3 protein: CAIDGGDSSYTF

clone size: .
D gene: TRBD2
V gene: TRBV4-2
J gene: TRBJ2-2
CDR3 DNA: TGTGCCAGCAGCCCGGGACTAGCGGAGGCGAACACCGGGGAGCTGTTTTTT
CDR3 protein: CASSPGLAEANTGELFF

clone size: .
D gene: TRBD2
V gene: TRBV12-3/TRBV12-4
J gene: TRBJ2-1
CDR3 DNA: TGTGCCAGCAGTTTTTCGGGAGGGGGGGATGAGCAGTTCTTC
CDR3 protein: CASSFSGGGDEQFF

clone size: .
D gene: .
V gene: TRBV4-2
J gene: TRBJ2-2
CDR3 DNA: TGTGCCAGCAGCCAAGAGGCGGGTTTCCCCGGGGAGCTGTTTTTT
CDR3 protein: CASSQEAGFPGELFF

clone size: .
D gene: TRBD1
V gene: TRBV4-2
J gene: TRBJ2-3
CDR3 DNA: TGTGCCAGCAGCCAAGATCAAGGGACAGGCCTGGCAGATACGCAGTATTTT
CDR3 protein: CASSQDQGTGLADTQYF

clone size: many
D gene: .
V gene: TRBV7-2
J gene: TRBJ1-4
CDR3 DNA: TGTGCCAGCAGCCCCGGGCGGTCTTACGAAAAACTGTTTTTT
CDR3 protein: CASSPGRSYEKLFF

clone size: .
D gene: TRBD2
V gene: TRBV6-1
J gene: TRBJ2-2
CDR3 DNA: TGTGCCAGCCGCCAACTAGCGGGGCGTACCGGGGAGCTGTTTTTT
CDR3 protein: CASRQLAGRTGELFF

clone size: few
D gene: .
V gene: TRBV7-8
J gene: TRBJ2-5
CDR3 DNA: TGTGCCAGCAGCTTAGGGGGGGGCTTGGAAGAGACCCAGTACTTC
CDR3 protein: CASSLGGGLEETQYF

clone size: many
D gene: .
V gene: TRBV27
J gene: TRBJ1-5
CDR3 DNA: TGTGCCAGCAGTTCTAGGGGTTATAGCAATCAGCCCCAGCATTTT
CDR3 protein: CASSSRGYSNQPQHF

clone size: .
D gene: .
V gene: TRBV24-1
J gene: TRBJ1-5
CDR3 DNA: TGTGCCACCTCTGGGGCTAGGACACATTTT
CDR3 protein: CATSGARTHF

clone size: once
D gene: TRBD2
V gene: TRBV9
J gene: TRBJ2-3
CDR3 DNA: TGTGCCAGCAGCCCTAGACTAGCGGGAGACACAGATACGCAGTATTTT
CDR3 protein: CASSPRLAGDTDTQYF

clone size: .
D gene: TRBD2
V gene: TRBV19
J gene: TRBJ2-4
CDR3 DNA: TGTGCCAGTAGTAATCGGGGGACTATAAACATTCAGTACTTC
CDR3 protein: CASSNRGTINIQYF

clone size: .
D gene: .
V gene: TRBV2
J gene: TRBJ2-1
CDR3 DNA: TGTGCCAGCAGTGGACTCCTTGAGCAGTTCTTC
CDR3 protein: CASSGLLEQFF

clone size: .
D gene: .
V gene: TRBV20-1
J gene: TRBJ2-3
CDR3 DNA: TGCAGTGCTAGGAGGGGGAGAGGCACAGATACGCAGTATTTT
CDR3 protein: CSARRGRGTDTQYF

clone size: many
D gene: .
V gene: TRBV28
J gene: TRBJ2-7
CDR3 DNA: TGTGCCAGCAGTTTTATGGATTCCTACGAGCAGTACTTC
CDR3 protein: CASSFMDSYEQYF

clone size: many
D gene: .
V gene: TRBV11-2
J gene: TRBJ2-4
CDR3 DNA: TGTGCCAGCAGCTTTCAGGGTGAAGCCAAAAACATTCAGTACTTC
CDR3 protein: CASSFQGEAKNIQYF

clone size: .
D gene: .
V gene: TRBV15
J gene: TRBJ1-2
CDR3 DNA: TGTGCCACCAGCGAGGACAGCGCGGACTATGGCTACACCTTC
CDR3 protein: CATSEDSADYGYTF

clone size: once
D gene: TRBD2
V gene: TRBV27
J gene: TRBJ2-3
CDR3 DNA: TGTGCCAGCAGCCCTTTAGCGGGAGTGGTGGATACGCAGTATTTT
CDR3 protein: CASSPLAGVVDTQYF

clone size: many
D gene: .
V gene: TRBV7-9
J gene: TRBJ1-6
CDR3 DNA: TGTGCCAGCAGCTCTGTACAGGGTAATACGTCACCCCTCCACTTT
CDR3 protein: CASSSVQGNTSPLHF

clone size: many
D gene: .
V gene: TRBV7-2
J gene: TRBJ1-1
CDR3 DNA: TGTGCCAGCAGCTTAGCGCAAACAGGGTACACTGAAGCTTTCTTT
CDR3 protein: CASSLAQTGYTEAFF

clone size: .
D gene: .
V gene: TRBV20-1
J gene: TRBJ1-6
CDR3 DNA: TGCAGTGCTAGTGTTCCTAATTCACCCCTCCACTTT
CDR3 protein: CSASVPNSPLHF

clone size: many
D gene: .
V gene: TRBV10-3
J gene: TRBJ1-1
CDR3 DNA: TGTGCCATCACCCAAGAGAATAGGGTCGCTGAAGCTTTCTTT
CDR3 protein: CAITQENRVAEAFF

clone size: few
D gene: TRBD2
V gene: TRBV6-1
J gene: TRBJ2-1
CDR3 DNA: TGTGCCAGCAGGATGGCGGGGGGCCACTACGATGAGCAGTTCTTC
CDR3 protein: CASRMAGGHYDEQFF

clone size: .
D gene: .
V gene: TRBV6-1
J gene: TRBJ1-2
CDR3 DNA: TGTGCCAGCCGTCAGGGTAGAGGGAATTTTGGCTACACCTTC
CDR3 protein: CASRQGRGNFGYTF

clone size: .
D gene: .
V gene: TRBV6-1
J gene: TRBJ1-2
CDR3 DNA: TGTGCCACCTTAGACCGGGGATATGGCTACACCTTC
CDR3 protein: CATLDRGYGYTF

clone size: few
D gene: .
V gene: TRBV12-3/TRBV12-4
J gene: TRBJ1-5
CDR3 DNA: TGTGCCAGCAGTTTATCCGGGGGCCATAATCAGCCCCAGCATTTT
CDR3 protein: CASSLSGGHNQPQHF

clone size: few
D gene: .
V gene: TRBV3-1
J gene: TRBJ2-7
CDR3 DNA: TGTGCCAGCAGCCAAATGAGCTCCTACGAGCAGTACTTC
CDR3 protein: CASSQMSSYEQYF

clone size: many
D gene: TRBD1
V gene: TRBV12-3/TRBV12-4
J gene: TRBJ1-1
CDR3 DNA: TGTGCCACCCGACAGGGGGCAAAGAACACTGAAGCTTTCTTT
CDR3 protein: CATRQGAKNTEAFF

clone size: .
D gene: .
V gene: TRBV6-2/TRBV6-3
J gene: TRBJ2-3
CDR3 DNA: TGTGCCAGCAGACCCAATCCGGGACGGAGCACAGATACGCAGTATTTT
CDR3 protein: CASRPNPGRSTDTQYF

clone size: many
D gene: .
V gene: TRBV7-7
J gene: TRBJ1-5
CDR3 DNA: TGTGCCAGCAGCTTGGGACCTAATCAGCCCCAGCATTTT
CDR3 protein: CASSLGPNQPQHF

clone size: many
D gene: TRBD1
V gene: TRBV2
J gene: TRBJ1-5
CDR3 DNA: TGTGCCAGCAGTGTGGGGGGACAGGGTAATCAGCCCCAGCATTTT
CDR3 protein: CASSVGGQGNQPQHF

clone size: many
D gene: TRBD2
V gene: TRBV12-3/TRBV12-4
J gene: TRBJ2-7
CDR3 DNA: TGTGCCAGCAGTTTGGGGACTAGCGGCTCGACCTACGAGCAGTACTTC
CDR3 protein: CASSLGTSGSTYEQYF